One sample yielded the 9 T cell receptor beta chains listed below, sequenced in a study of tumor-infiltrating lymphocytes in primary liver carcinoma. Researchers drew blood RNA from unsorted whole blood and extracted germline DNA as well. Production of TCR beta cDNA used around 460 ng total RNA together with a constant-region primer. Three nested multiplex PCR rounds, a slightly modified ARM-PCR method, built the TCR beta libraries. The first two PCR rounds used TRBV1-TRBV30 forward primers with a C-beta reverse primer, approximately 11 cycles each. TCRdb redid the calling of the multiplex PCR reads with MiXCR, one entry per CDR3 protein. The sample lists about 200,000 distinct CDR3 sequences; roughly 61% were seen once. Material for sequencing was peripheral blood. These receptors all stem from a woman aged 60 to 75 with primary liver carcinoma and hepatitis B virus infection.

In this sample, this clonotype turned up once. A read error may explain this, as a much larger clone is one base away. The chain employs TRBV10-3 and TRBJ2-1; 9 bases are shared with TRBD2. V lost 11 bases, J lost 4 bases, and 12 bases stayed unmatched. Germline lookup yields CDR1 ENHRY and CDR2 SYGVKD. CDR3 length: 15 amino acids. The CDR3 loop is CASSPQTSGYNEQFF. As DNA, the CDR3 is TGTGCCTCATCGCCCCAGACTAGCGGTTACAATGAGCAGTTCTTC.

Comment on this clonotype: With a much larger clone just one base away, this may be a read error. V gene TRBV4-2 combines with J gene TRBJ2-7, with D unclear. The CDR3 is 14 amino acids. Germline CDR1 is LGHNA and CDR2 is YNFKEQ. In DNA, the CDR3 is TGTGCCAGCAACCAAGATACTTCGACCTACGAGCAGTACTTC. Translation: CASNQDTSTYEQYF.

This chain uses TRBV6-5 with TRBJ2-7; D might be TRBD2 (6 bases). Trimming pared 11 bases from V and 4 bases from J, leaving 24 bases between. Germline CDR1 is MNHEY and CDR2 is SVGAGI. The CDR3 consists of 15 residues. The CDR3 loop is CASRVPGLNNYEQYF. The CDR3 region has the DNA TGTGCCTCCCGCGTCCCGGGACTTAACAATTACGAGCAGTACTTC.

A word on this clonotype: One end of the junction is discordant with germline, which a read error may explain. The gene calls are TRBV12-3 or TRBV12-4 and TRBJ2-5, with 7 bases fitting TRBD1. The CDR3 loop spans 13 amino acids. In DNA form, the CDR3 reads TGTGCCAGCAGACCGGGACAGCGAGAGATCCAGCACTTC. This gives the protein CASRPGQREIQHF.

V and J are TRBV6-2 or TRBV6-3 and TRBJ2-2, with D hard to call. Trimming cost V 11 bases and J 6 bases, with 13 bases left between them. Per the germline V gene, CDR1 is MNHEY and CDR2 is SVGEGT. CDR3 length: 12 amino acids. CDR3 amino acids: CAALTPAGELFF. DNA of the CDR3: TGTGCCGCATTGACGCCTGCCGGGGAGCTGTTTTTT.

The chain recombines TRBV4-1 with TRBJ2-1; 7 bases line up with TRBD1. The CDR3 is made up of 14 amino acids. Germline trimming cut 8 bases from V and 10 bases from J; bases unmatched to any gene: 14. The V gene's germline CDR1 is MGHRA and CDR2 YSYEKL. CDR3 sequence reads: CASESTGLFNEQFF. The CDR3 DNA reads as TGCGCCAGCGAGTCGACAGGGCTCTTCAACGAGCAGTTCTTC.

Details on this clonotype: The junction departs from germline at one end; a sequencing error may be responsible. The rearrangement links TRBV11-2 to TRBJ2-1; D possibly matches TRBD1 or TRBD2 (7 bases each). The germline V gene encodes CDR1 SGHAT and CDR2 FQNNGV. The CDR3 has 19 amino acids. The DNA for the CDR3 is TGTGCCTGCAGCGGGACAGAGAAGAGCGGGGAACGAGTTCGCAGTGAGAAGTTCTTC. It is translated as CACSGTEKSGERVRSEKFF.

The chain joins TRBV5-6 to TRBJ2-3, with D tentatively TRBD2 (6 bases). CDR1 SGHDT and CDR2 YYEEEE come from the germline V gene. Deletions cut 8 bases from V and 3 bases from J, with 25 bases between. The CDR3 runs 17 residues. The CDR3, as DNA: TGTGCCAGTAGGCCAGCCCCCACTAGCAGGAGAACAGATACGCAGTATTTT. This codes for CASRPAPTSRRTDTQYF.

This clonotype was counted once. With a much larger clone just one base away, this may be a read error. The CDR3 nucleotides read TGTGCTAGTACTATGGGACAGTCATATGGCTACACCTTC. Residues: CASTMGQSYGYTF. The chain recombines TRBV12-5 with TRBJ1-2; 7 bases align to TRBD1. The V segment lost 8 bases and the J segment 5 bases; nucleotides outside the gene matches: 8. This CDR3 comprises 13 residues. Germline CDR1 and CDR2: LGHNT and FRNRAP.